The 30 T cell receptor beta chains below were found in one sample sequenced in a study of blood T cell repertoires in COVID-19. Repertoires were generated with immunoSEQ multiplex PCR, while TCRdb's copy carries only in-frame clones and drops some. The sample comprises about 160,000 clones, roughly 93% of which are singletons, and 4.5% to 5.5% rests with the top ten. What was sequenced was peripheral blood. These receptors all stem from a woman between 50 and 59 years old with acute or convalescent COVID-19.

The CDR3 sequence is CATSRQGAHNNEKLFF. The DNA of the CDR3 is TGTGCCACCAGCAGGCAGGGGGCGCATAATAATGAAAAACTGTTTTTT. The V and J genes are TRBV15 and TRBJ1-4; 8 nucleotides align to TRBD1. This CDR3 is built from 16 residues. Per germline, CDR1 LNHNV and CDR2 YYDKDF (reference sequence). The V segment lost 3 bases and the J segment 4 bases; nucleotides outside the gene matches: 7.

J is TRBJ1-5 and V is TRBV3-1 (or the pseudogene TRBV3-2), with D possibly being TRBD1 (6 bases). CDR3 size: 14 residues. Germline CDR1 reads LGHDT; CDR2 reads YNNKEL (reference sequence). With 3 bases removed from V and 7 bases from J, the gap between germline ends came to 13 bases. DNA of the CDR3: TGTGCCAGCAGCCATCTTTCAGGGGAGCAGCCCCAGCATTTT. This codes for CASSHLSGEQPQHF.

The gene calls are TRBV19 and TRBJ1-2; D possibly corresponds to TRBD1 (5 bases). Germline V gene data show CDR1 as LNHDA and CDR2 as SQIVND (reference sequence). The ends were cut back, 1 base at V and 2 bases at J, with 8 bases in the middle. This CDR3 spans 14 amino acids. Written as DNA, the CDR3 is TGTGCCAGTAGTATAGGACAGACCAACTATGGCTACACCTTC. It is translated as CASSIGQTNYGYTF.

The chain uses TRBV6-1 and TRBJ1-6, with D unclear. Germline CDR1 is MNHNS and CDR2 is SASEGT. The CDR3 has 15 residues. Trimming left V 1 base short and J 9 bases short, with 13 bases between. This chain's CDR3 is CASSEGYEGRSPLHF. The CDR3 DNA follows: TGTGCCAGCAGTGAAGGTTATGAGGGTCGTTCACCCCTCCACTTT.

The gene calls are TRBV28 and TRBJ2-7; 7 bases fit TRBD1. The J segment lost 2 bases and the V segment lost 8 bases, leaving 12 bases of the junction unmatched. The V gene's germline CDR1 is MDHEN and CDR2 SYDVKM. This CDR3 has 15 residues. CDR3 residues: CASEGANLGPYEQYF. The CDR3 DNA sequence: TGTGCCAGCGAGGGGGCTAACCTAGGACCCTACGAGCAGTACTTC.

The chain combines TRBV6-5 with TRBJ2-1, with TRBD2 matching over 8 bases. Per the germline V gene, CDR1 is MNHEY and CDR2 is SVGAGI. Germline trimming cut 7 bases from V and 4 bases from J; bases unmatched to any gene: 9. The CDR3 loop spans 15 amino acids. The CDR3 DNA reads TGTGCCAGCACTGGTAGCGGGATCGAATACAATGAGCAGTTCTTC. Amino acids: CASTGSGIEYNEQFF.

The chain employs TRBV24-1 and TRBJ2-7; D may be TRBD1 (5 bases). Germline V gives CDR1 KGHDR, CDR2 SFDVKD. V was pared by 1 base and J by 5 bases, with 17 bases between. The CDR3 is made up of 16 amino acids. CDR3 amino acids: CATSDFGLGRVHEQYF. DNA for the CDR3: TGTGCCACCAGTGATTTTGGTCTGGGCAGGGTCCACGAGCAGTACTTC.

V usage is TRBV12-5 and J usage is TRBJ1-2, with 8 bases matching TRBD1. Per the germline V gene, CDR1 is LGHNT and CDR2 is FRNRAP. J gave up 6 bases and V 6 bases, and 15 bases lay outside the gene matches. This CDR3 is built from 16 residues. The CDR3 DNA sequence: TGTGCTAGTGGCCCCTCATTGGACAGGGAGCAAAATGGCTACACCTTC. Residues: CASGPSLDREQNGYTF.

This clone has just one count. This chain uses TRBV2 with TRBJ1-5, with D possibly TRBD1 on 6 matching bases. Trimming removed 7 bases from V and 2 bases from J, with 12 bases in between. CDR1 SNHLY and CDR2 FYNNEI come from the germline V gene. The CDR3 length is 14 residues. As DNA, the CDR3 is TGTGCCAGCAAAGTACAGGGAGGCAATCAGCCCCAGCATTTT. It yields the protein CASKVQGGNQPQHF.

This sequence joins TRBV2 and TRBJ1-1, with D hard to call. There are 16 residues in the CDR3. Looked up from germline, CDR1 is SNHLY and CDR2 is FYNNEI. Trimming took off 3 bases at V and 0 bases at J, with 14 bases between the two ends. CDR3: CASSDLAGRMNTEAFF. In DNA form, the CDR3 reads TGTGCCAGCAGTGACTTGGCAGGCCGGATGAACACTGAAGCTTTCTTT.

The chain recombines TRBV29-1 with TRBJ1-2; a possible D gene is TRBD1 (5 bases). The CDR3 totals 12 residues. Germline V gene data show CDR1 as SQVTM and CDR2 as ANQGSEA. With 1 base removed from V and 3 bases from J, the gap between germline ends came to 6 bases. The CDR3 is CSVEGDYYGYTF. The DNA for the CDR3 is TGCAGCGTTGAAGGGGACTACTATGGCTACACCTTC.

The V gene is TRBV24-1, the J gene TRBJ2-2, with a tentative D call TRBD2 (5 bases). Trimming left V 6 bases short and J 1 base short, with 14 bases between. CDR1 is KGHDR and CDR2 is SFDVKD in the germline V gene. The CDR3 loop spans 16 amino acids. CDR3 region: CATSRGQMLNTGELFF. The CDR3, as DNA: TGTGCCACCAGTCGAGGGCAGATGTTGAACACCGGGGAGCTGTTTTTT.

This chain joins TRBV12-3 or TRBV12-4 and TRBJ2-7; D ambiguous. This CDR3 is built from 11 residues. V was trimmed by 2 bases and J by 5 bases, leaving 4 bases between them. The CDR3 DNA reads as TGTGCCAGCAGTTTACGAGACGAGCAGTACTTC. Amino acids: CASSLRDEQYF.

The rearrangement joins TRBV29-1 to TRBJ1-5, with 7 bases identical to TRBD1. V lost 6 bases, J lost 5 bases, and 7 bases stayed unmatched. The CDR3 covers 13 residues. Germline values: CDR1 SQVTM, CDR2 ANQGSEA. The CDR3 reads CSVQTGTDQPQHF. The CDR3 nucleotides are TGCAGCGTCCAAACCGGGACAGATCAGCCCCAGCATTTT. Variable domain in full (rest from reference TRBV29-1 and TRBJ1-5): SAVISQKPSRDICQRGTSLTIQCQVDSQVTMMFWYRQQPGQSLTLIATANQGSEATYESGFVIDKFPISRPNLTFSTLTVSNMSPEDSSIYLCSVQTGTDQPQHFGDGTRLSIL.

This chain uses TRBV19 with TRBJ1-3, with 10 bases that match TRBD1. With V trimmed by 6 bases and J by 8 bases, 4 bases remained unmatched. This CDR3 spans 13 amino acids. Germline-derived CDR1 and CDR2 are LNHDA and SQIVND (reference sequence). Written as DNA, the CDR3 is TGTGCCAGTAGCCGGACAGGGGGGGACACCATATATTTT. Its translation is CASSRTGGDTIYF.

The genes are TRBV27 and TRBJ2-5, with D possibly TRBD2 on 5 matching bases. Trimming left V 4 bases short and J 4 bases short, with 13 bases between. This CDR3 spans 14 amino acids. From germline, CDR1 is MNHEY and CDR2 SMNVEV (reference sequence). The CDR3 here is CASSSNGIGETQYF. CDR3 coding DNA: TGTGCCAGCAGTTCGAACGGGATTGGAGAGACCCAGTACTTC.

The chain has TRBV28 and TRBJ1-1; D is unclear. Germline loops: CDR1 MDHEN, CDR2 SYDVKM. Trimming took off 5 bases at V and 0 bases at J, with 13 bases between the two ends. This CDR3 is 15 amino acids long. The CDR3: CASSPQFGMNTEAFF. For the CDR3, the DNA is TGTGCCAGCAGTCCCCAGTTTGGTATGAACACTGAAGCTTTCTTT. Full variable domain (rest looked up from reference TRBV28 and TRBJ1-1): DVKVTQSSRYLVKRTGEKVFLECVQDMDHENMFWYRQDPGLGLRLIYFSYDVKMKEKGDIPEGYSVSREKKERFSLILESASTNQTSMYLCASSPQFGMNTEAFFGQGTRLTVV.

The chain couples TRBV12-3 or TRBV12-4 to TRBJ1-1; D is undetermined. V lost 5 bases and J 8 bases, leaving 12 bases between the germline ends. The CDR3 contains 12 residues. For the CDR3, the DNA is TGTGCCAGCAGTCGCGGGGAATGGGAAGCTTTCTTT. As protein: CASSRGEWEAFF.

This clone was seen a single time. This chain links TRBV28 with TRBJ1-2, with D perhaps TRBD1 (5 bases). The germline V gene encodes CDR1 MDHEN and CDR2 SYDVKM. The V and J ends lost 3 bases and 2 bases respectively, with 13 bases between them. CDR3 size: 15 residues. The CDR3 nucleotides are TGTGCCAGCAGTTTCAAGAACAAGGGGAACTATGGCTACACCTTC. This gives the protein CASSFKNKGNYGYTF.

This clone was recorded once. The chain links TRBV7-3 to TRBJ1-2; D unresolved. Trimming shortened V by 5 bases and J by 3 bases, and 10 bases separated the two germline ends. The CDR3 consists of 13 residues. Germline V gene lookup returns CDR1 SGHTA and CDR2 FQGTGA. CDR3 coding DNA: TGTGCCAGCAGCCAGAACAATTACTATGGCTACACCTTC. It translates to CASSQNNYYGYTF.

The gene calls are TRBV5-4 and TRBJ1-6; unclear D gene. CDR1 SGHNT and CDR2 YYREEE come from the germline V gene (reference sequence). V was cut by 0 bases and J by 15 bases, with 10 bases left in between. The CDR3 is 12 amino acids. Here the CDR3 reads CASSLGGDLLHF. CDR3 DNA: TGTGCCAGCAGCTTGGGCGGGGATCTCCTCCACTTT.

V gene TRBV6-2 or TRBV6-3 combines with J gene TRBJ2-1; D possibly corresponds to TRBD2 (5 bases). V lost 0 bases and J lost 7, with 7 bases in between. Germline V gene sequence: CDR1 MNHEY, CDR2 SVGEGT. This CDR3 spans 13 amino acids. This CDR3 is CASSYSSGNEQFF. CDR3 sequence (DNA): TGTGCCAGCAGTTACTCGTCGGGGAATGAGCAGTTCTTC.

The CDR3 here is CASSERGLEAFF. Written as DNA, the CDR3 is TGTGCCAGCAGTGAACGCGGGCTTGAAGCTTTCTTT. The V gene is TRBV6-1, the J gene TRBJ1-1; no clear D gene. Germline V gene lookup returns CDR1 MNHNS and CDR2 SASEGT. The CDR3 totals 12 residues. V dropped 2 bases and J dropped 7 bases, with 8 bases sitting between them.

The V gene is TRBV5-4, the J gene TRBJ1-6; D is possibly TRBD1 (5 bases). The V end lost 2 bases, the J end lost 7 bases, and 10 bases lay between the germline ends. CDR3 length: 14 amino acids. Germline CDR1 is SGHNT and CDR2 is YYREEE (reference sequence). CDR3 bases: TGTGCCAGCAGCTTAAATAAGGGGAATTCACCCCTCCACTTT. This translates into CASSLNKGNSPLHF. The complete variable domain, with remaining parts taken from reference TRBV5-4 and TRBJ1-6, reads ETGVTQSPTHLIKTRGQQVTLRCSSQSGHNTVSWYQQALGQGPQFIFQYYREEENGRGNFPPRFSGLQFPNYSSELNVNALELDDSALYLCASSLNKGNSPLHFGNGTRLTVT.

This chain joins TRBV4-2 and TRBJ1-6; D is unclear. CDR3 length equals 15 residues. The V end lost 1 base, the J end lost 10 bases, and 14 bases lay between the germline ends. Germline assignment: CDR1 LGHNA and CDR2 YNFKEQ. In DNA, the CDR3 is TGTGCCAGCAGCCAAGCAGTGGGCGCGGGATCACCCCTCCACTTT. It translates to CASSQAVGAGSPLHF.

The genes are TRBV3-1 (or the pseudogene TRBV3-2) and TRBJ2-6; D perhaps matches TRBD2 (5 bases). Between the trimmed V and J ends, which lost 4 bases and 1 base, there was a span of 8 bases. Germline V gene sequence: CDR1 LGHDT, CDR2 YNNKEL (reference sequence). CDR3 length: 15 amino acids. CDR3 in DNA: TGTGCCAGCAGCCGGGAGTTTTCTGGGGCCAACGTCCTGACTTTC. Its protein is CASSREFSGANVLTF.

CDR3 residues: CAIGPAGGQPQHF. DNA of the CDR3: TGCGCCATCGGGCCTGCGGGAGGTCAGCCCCAGCATTTT. V is TRBV10-2 and J is TRBJ1-5; D not certain. This CDR3 has 13 residues. V lost 10 bases, J lost 6 bases, and 16 bases lay in between. Germline-derived CDR1 and CDR2 are WSHSY and SAAADI.

V and J are TRBV19 and TRBJ1-5; TRBD1 is a possible D gene (5 bases). Trimming stripped 7 bases from V and 0 bases from J, with 13 bases between. Germline CDR1 and CDR2: LNHDA and SQIVND (reference sequence). The CDR3 runs to 15 residues. The CDR3, as DNA: TGTGCCAGTACGGGACTTCTGTATAGCAATCAGCCCCAGCATTTT. Amino acids: CASTGLLYSNQPQHF.

This clone has a handful of counts. The chain joins TRBV6-5 to TRBJ1-1; the match to TRBD1 covers 7 bases. The CDR3 is made up of 14 amino acids. V shed 4 bases, J shed 3 bases, and the junction held 5 bases outside the gene matches. Looked up from germline, CDR1 is MNHEY and CDR2 is SVGAGI. The CDR3 bases are TGTGCCAGCAGTTGGGACAGATTATACACTGAAGCTTTCTTT. It encodes CASSWDRLYTEAFF.

The V gene is TRBV7-9, the J gene TRBJ2-4, with unresolved D. Per the germline V gene, CDR1 is SEHNR and CDR2 is FQNEAQ (reference sequence). The CDR3 is 16 amino acids. The V end lost 1 base, the J end lost 0 bases, and 10 bases lay between the germline ends. The CDR3 sequence: CASSLGFPSAKNIQYF. CDR3 coding DNA: TGTGCCAGCAGCTTAGGTTTCCCTTCAGCCAAAAACATTCAGTACTTC.